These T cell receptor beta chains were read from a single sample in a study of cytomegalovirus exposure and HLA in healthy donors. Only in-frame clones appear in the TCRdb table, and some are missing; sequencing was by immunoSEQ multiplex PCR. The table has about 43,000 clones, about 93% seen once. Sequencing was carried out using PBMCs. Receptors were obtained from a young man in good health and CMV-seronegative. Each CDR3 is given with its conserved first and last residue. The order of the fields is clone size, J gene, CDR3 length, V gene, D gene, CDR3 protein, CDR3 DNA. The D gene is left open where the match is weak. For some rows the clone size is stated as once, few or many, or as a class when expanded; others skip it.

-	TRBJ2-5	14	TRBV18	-	CASSQGHRQETQYF	TGTGCCAGCTCACAGGGACACCGGCAAGAGACCCAGTACTTC
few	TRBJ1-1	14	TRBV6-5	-	CASSEVQALSEAFF	TGTGCCAGCAGTGAAGTACAGGCACTAAGTGAAGCTTTCTTT
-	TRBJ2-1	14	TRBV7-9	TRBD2	CASSLGGGNNEQFF	TGTGCCAGCAGCTTAGGCGGGGGAAACAATGAGCAGTTCTTC
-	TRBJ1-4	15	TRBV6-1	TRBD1	CASSLGTDQDEKLFF	TGTGCCAGCAGCCTGGGGACAGACCAAGATGAAAAACTGTTTTTT
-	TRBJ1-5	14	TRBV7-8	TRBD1	CASSPQGANQPQHF	TGTGCCAGCAGCCCACAGGGGGCCAATCAGCCCCAGCATTTT
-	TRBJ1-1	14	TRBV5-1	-	CASSLSGMNTEAFF	TGCGCCAGCAGCTTGTCAGGAATGAACACTGAAGCTTTCTTT
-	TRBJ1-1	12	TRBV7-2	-	CASSLGVAQAFF	TGTGCCAGCAGCTTAGGTGTGGCACAAGCTTTCTTT
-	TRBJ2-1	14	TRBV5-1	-	CASSQTGNYNEQFF	TGCGCCAGCAGCCAGACAGGAAATTACAATGAGCAGTTCTTC
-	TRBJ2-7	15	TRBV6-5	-	CASSYSPGSSYEQYF	TGTGCCAGCAGTTACTCACCCGGGTCCTCCTACGAGCAGTACTTC
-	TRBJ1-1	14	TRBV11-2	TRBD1	CASSPRQGATEAFF	TGTGCCAGCAGCCCCCGACAGGGGGCGACTGAAGCTTTCTTT
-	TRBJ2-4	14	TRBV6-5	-	CASSLRTADNIQYF	TGTGCCAGCAGTTTGCGGACAGCCGACAACATTCAGTACTTC
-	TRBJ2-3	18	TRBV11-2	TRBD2	CASSLESGRVEATDTQYF	TGTGCCAGCAGCTTAGAAAGCGGGAGAGTAGAGGCGACAGATACGCAGTATTTT
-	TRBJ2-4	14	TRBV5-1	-	CASSLAGAKNIQYF	TGCGCCAGCAGCTTGGCTGGGGCTAAAAACATTCAGTACTTC
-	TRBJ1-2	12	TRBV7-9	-	CASSQTDYGYTF	TGTGCCAGCAGCCAGACAGACTATGGCTACACCTTC
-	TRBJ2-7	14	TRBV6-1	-	CASRIAVLSYEQYF	TGTGCCAGCAGAATAGCGGTCTTGTCCTACGAGCAGTACTTC
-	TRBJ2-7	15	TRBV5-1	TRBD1	CASSATGGDSYEQYF	TGTGCCAGCAGCGCCACAGGGGGCGATTCCTACGAGCAGTACTTC
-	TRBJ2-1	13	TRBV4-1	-	CASSQDSPREQFF	TGCGCCAGCAGCCAAGATAGCCCGCGGGAGCAGTTCTTC
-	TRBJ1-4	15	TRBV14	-	CASSPRRGINEKLFF	TGTGCCAGCAGCCCACGTCGAGGTATTAATGAAAAACTGTTTTTT
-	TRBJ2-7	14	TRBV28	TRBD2	CASRGLAESYEQYF	TGTGCCAGCAGAGGACTAGCGGAGTCCTACGAGCAGTACTTC
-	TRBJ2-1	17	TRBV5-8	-	CASSHARTLRSYNEQFF	TGTGCCAGCAGCCATGCCCGGACACTACGCTCCTACAATGAGCAGTTCTTC
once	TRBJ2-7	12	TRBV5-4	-	CASSLGGVEQYF	TGTGCCAGCAGCTTGGGGGGCGTCGAGCAGTACTTC
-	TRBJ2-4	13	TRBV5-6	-	CASSLPISPGQYF	TGTGCCAGCAGCTTGCCCATCTCCCCGGGTCAGTACTTC
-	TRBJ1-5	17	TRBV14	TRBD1	CASSQEKGTGPYQPQHF	TGTGCCAGCAGCCAAGAAAAGGGGACAGGGCCTTATCAGCCCCAGCATTTT
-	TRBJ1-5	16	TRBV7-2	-	CASRIGGPGRDQPQHF	TGTGCCAGCAGAATAGGGGGTCCAGGGAGGGATCAGCCCCAGCATTTT
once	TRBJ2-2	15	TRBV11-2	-	CASNPAPVNTGELFF	TGTGCCAGCAACCCTGCGCCGGTAAACACCGGGGAGCTGTTTTTT
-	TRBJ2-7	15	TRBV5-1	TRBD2	CASSRLAGETYEQYF	TGCGCCAGCAGCCGACTAGCGGGAGAGACCTACGAGCAGTACTTC
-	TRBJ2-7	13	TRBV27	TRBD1	CASSLDRAYEQYF	TGTGCCAGCAGCCTGGACAGGGCCTACGAGCAGTACTTC
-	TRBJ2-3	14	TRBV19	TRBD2	CASTGSGGVNTQYF	TGTGCCAGTACAGGTAGCGGGGGGGTGAATACGCAGTATTTT
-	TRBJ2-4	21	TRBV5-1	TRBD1	CASSFHKPGQGAPLAKNIQYF	TGCGCCAGCAGCTTCCACAAGCCGGGACAGGGTGCCCCCCTAGCCAAAAACATTCAGTACTTC